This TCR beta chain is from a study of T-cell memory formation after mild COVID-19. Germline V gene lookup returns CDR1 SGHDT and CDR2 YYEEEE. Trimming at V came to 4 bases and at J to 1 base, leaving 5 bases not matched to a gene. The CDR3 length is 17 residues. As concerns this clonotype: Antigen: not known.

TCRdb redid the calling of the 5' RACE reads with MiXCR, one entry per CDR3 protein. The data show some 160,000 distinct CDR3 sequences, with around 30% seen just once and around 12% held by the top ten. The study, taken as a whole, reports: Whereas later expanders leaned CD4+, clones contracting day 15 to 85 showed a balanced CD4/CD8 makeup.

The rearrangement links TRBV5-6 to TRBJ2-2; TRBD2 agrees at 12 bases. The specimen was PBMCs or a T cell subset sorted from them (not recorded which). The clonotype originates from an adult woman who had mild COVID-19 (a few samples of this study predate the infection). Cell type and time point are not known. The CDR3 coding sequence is TGTGCCAGCAGCGGCCTACTAGCGGGAGGGAACACCGGGGAGCTGTTTTTT. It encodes CASSGLLAGGNTGELFF.